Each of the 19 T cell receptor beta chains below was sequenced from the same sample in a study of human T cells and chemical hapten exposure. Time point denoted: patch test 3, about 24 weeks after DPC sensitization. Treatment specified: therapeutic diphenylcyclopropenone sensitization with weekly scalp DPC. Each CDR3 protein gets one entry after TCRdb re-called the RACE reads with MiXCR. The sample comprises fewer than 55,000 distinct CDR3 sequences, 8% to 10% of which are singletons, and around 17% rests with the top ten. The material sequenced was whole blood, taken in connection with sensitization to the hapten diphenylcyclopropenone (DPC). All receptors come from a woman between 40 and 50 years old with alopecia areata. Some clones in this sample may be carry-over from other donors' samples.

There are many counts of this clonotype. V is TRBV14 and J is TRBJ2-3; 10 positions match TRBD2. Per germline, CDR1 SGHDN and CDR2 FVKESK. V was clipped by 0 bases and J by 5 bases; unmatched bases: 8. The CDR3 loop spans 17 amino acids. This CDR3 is CASSQDRKRGGRDTQYF. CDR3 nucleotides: TGTGCCAGCAGCCAAGACAGGAAGCGGGGGGGAAGAGATACGCAGTATTTT.

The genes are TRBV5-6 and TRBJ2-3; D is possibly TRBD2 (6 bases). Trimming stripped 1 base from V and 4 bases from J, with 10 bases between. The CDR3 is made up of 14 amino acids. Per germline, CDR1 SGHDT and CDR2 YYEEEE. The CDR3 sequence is CASSLSPSADTQYF. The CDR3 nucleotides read TGTGCCAGCAGCTTGTCACCTAGCGCAGATACGCAGTATTTT.

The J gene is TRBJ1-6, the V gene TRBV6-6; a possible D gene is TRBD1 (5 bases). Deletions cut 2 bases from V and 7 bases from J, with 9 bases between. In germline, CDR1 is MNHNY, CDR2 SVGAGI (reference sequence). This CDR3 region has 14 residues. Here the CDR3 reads CASSYGRENSPLHF. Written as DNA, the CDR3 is TGTGCCAGCAGTTACGGCAGGGAGAATTCACCCCTCCACTTT.

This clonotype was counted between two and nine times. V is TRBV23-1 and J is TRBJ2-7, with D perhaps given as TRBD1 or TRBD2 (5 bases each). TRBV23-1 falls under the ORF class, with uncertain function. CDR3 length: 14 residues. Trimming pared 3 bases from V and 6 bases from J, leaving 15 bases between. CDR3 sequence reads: CASSQSRGPVEQYF. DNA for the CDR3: TGCGCCAGCAGTCAGTCCCGGGGCCCTGTCGAGCAGTACTTC.

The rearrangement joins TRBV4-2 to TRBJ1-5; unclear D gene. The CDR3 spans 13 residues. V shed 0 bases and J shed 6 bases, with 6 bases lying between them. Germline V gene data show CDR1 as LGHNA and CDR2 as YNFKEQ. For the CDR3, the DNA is TGTGCCAGCAGCCAAGATATTGCTCAGCCCCAGCATTTT. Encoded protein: CASSQDIAQPQHF.

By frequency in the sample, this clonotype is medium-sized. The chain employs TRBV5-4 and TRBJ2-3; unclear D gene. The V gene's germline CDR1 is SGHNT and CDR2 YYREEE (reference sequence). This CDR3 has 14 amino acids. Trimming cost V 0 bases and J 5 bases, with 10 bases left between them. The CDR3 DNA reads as TGTGCCAGCAGCTTGGCCAATCTCGTAGATACGCAGTATTTT. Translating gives CASSLANLVDTQYF.

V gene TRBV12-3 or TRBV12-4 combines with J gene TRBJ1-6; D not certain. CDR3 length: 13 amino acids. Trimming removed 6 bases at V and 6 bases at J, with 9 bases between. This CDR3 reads CASRPRSNSPLHF. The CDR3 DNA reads TGTGCCAGCAGACCCCGATCTAATTCACCCCTCCACTTT.

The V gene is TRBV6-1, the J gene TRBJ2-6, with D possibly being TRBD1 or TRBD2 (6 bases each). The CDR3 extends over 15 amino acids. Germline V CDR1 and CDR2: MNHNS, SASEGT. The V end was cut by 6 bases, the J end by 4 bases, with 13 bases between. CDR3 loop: CASRSPGAGANVLTF. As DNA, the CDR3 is TGTGCCAGCAGGAGCCCGGGGGCCGGGGCCAACGTCCTGACTTTC.

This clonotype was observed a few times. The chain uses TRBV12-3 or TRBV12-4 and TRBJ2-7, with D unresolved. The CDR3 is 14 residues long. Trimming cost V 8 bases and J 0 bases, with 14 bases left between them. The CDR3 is CASGRTVSSYEQYF. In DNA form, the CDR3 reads TGTGCCAGCGGAAGGACGGTTAGCTCCTACGAGCAGTACTTC.

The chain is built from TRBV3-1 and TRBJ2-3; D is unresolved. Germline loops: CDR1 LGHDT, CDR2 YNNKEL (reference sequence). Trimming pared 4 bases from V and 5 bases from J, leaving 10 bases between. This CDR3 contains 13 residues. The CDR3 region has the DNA TGTGCCAGCAGCCCAATAGCAGGAGATACGCAGTATTTT. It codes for CASSPIAGDTQYF.

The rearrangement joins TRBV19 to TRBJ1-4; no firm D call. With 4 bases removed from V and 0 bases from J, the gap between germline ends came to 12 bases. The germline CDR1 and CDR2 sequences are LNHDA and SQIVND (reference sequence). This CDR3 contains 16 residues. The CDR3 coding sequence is TGTGCCAGTAGTAGGCCGGGCCGGGCAACTAATGAAAAACTGTTTTTT. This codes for CASSRPGRATNEKLFF.

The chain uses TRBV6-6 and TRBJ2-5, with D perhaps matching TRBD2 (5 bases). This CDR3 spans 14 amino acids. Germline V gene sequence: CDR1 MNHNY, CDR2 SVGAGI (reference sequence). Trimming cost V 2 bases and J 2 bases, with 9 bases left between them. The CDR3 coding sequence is TGTGCCAGCAGTTACGGAGCGGTTCAAGAGACCCAGTACTTC. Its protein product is CASSYGAVQETQYF.

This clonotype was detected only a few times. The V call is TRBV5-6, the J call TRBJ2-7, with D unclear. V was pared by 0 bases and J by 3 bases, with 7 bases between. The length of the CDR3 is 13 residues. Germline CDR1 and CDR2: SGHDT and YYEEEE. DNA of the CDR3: TGTGCCAGCAGCTTGGAGTCGATCTACGAGCAGTACTTC. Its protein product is CASSLESIYEQYF.

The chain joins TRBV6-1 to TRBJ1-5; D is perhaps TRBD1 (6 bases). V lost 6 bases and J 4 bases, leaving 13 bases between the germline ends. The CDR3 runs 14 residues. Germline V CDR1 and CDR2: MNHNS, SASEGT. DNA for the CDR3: TGTGCCAGCAGATCCCGGGACACAAATCAGCCCCAGCATTTT. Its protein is CASRSRDTNQPQHF.

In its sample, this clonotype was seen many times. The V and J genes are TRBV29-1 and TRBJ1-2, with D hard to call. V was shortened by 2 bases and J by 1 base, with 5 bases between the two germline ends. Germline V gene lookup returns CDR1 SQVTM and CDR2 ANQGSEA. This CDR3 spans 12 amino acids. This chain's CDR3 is CSVERGNYGYTF. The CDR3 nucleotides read TGCAGCGTTGAACGGGGTAACTATGGCTACACCTTC.

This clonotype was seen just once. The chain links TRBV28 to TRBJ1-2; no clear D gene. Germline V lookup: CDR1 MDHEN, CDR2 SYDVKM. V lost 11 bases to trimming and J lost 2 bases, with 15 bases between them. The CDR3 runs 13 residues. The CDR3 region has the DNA TGTGCCGCCTGGGGAGAGATGAACTATGGCTACACCTTC. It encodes CAAWGEMNYGYTF.

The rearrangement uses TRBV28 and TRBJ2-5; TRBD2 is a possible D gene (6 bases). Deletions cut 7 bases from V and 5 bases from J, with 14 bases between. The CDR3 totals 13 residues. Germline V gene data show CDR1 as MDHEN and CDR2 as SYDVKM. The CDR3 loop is CASTPAGQETQYF. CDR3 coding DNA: TGTGCCAGCACCCCGGCGGGGCAGGAGACCCAGTACTTC.

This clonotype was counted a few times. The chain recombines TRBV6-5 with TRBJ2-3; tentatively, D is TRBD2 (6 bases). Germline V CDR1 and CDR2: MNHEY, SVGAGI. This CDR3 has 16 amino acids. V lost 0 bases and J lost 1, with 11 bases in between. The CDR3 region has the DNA TGTGCCAGCAGTTACTCGAACCAGCGGGGCACAGATACGCAGTATTTT. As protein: CASSYSNQRGTDTQYF.

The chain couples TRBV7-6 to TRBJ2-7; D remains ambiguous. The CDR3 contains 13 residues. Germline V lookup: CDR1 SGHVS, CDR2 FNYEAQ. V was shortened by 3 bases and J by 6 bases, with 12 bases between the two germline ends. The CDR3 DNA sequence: TGTGCCAGCAGCTTGACTCCCTGGGTCGAGCAGTACTTC. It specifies CASSLTPWVEQYF. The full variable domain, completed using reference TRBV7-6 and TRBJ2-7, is GAGVSQSPRYKVTKRGQDVALRCDPISGHVSLYWYRQALGQGPEFLTYFNYEAQQDKSGLPNDRFSAERPEGSISTLTIQRTEQRDSAMYRCASSLTPWVEQYFGPGTRLTVT.